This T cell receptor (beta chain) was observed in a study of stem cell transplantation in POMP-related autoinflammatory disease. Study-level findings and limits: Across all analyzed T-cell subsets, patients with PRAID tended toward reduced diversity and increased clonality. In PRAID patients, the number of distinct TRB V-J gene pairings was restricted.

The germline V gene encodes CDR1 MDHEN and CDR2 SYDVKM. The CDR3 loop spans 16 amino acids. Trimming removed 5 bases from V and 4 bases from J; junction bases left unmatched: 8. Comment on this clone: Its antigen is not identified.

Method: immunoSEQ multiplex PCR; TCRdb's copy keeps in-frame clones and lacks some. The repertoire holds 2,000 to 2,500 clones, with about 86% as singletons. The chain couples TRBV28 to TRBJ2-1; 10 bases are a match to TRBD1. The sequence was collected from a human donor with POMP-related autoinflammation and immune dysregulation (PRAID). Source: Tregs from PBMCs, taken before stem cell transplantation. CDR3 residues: CASSQPGQGPYNEQFF. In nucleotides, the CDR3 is TGTGCCAGCAGTCAACCGGGACAGGGGCCTTACAATGAGCAGTTCTTC.